The clone carrying this TCR beta chain was observed a single time. What it binds is not known. This CDR3 has 15 residues. CDR1 is SGHDT, CDR2 YYEEEE, per germline. Trimming cost V 2 bases and J 4 bases, with 10 bases left between them. With survey level as its setting, the immunoSEQ assay was v3.0. For every sample, sequencing targeted about 40,000-50,000 T-cell genomes. Sequencing was performed with immunoSEQ multiplex PCR; in TCRdb, only in-frame clones are kept and a portion is missing. The table has about 48,000 clones, about 80% seen once. These data originate in a study of long-term antiretroviral therapy in people with HIV. Notes on the study in general: In HIV, the repertoires covered a tighter span of CDR3 lengths than in controls. Repertoire composition at all time points was dominated by clones that had expanded before ART.

The specimen was unsorted PBMCs, collected 0.8 years after starting antiretroviral therapy. The TCR was taken from a woman aged 18 to 35 with HIV. The chain joins TRBV5-6 to TRBJ2-6, with D perhaps matching TRBD1 or TRBD2 (5 bases each). The CDR3 is CASSFLGTGANVLTF. CDR3 coding DNA: TGTGCCAGCAGCTTTCTAGGGACCGGGGCCAACGTCCTGACTTTC.